The rows below give T cell receptor beta chains drawn from one sample of a study of blood T cell repertoires in COVID-19. Profiling relied on immunoSEQ multiplex PCR, and the TCRdb table lists in-frame clones only, not all of them. The sample records 110,000 or so clones, 80% to 85% being singletons. Sequences were obtained from peripheral blood. The receptors originated from a woman older than 75 with acute or convalescent COVID-19. The CDR3 runs from the conserved cysteine through the conserved F or W. D genes are given only for firm matches. The listing skips clone size in some rows; elsewhere it reads once, few, many or a size class.

clone_size	d_call	j_call	v_call	cdr3_aa	cdr3_nt
.	TRBD2	TRBJ2-7	TRBV3-1/TRBV3-2	CASSLTSRRSEQYF	TGTGCCAGCAGCCTGACTAGCAGGAGATCGGAGCAGTACTTC
.	TRBD1	TRBJ2-5	TRBV10-3	CAISRDRGGETQYF	TGTGCCATCAGCAGGGACAGGGGAGGGGAGACCCAGTACTTC
.	.	TRBJ2-5	TRBV3-1/TRBV3-2	CASSQDWGLQETQYF	TGTGCCAGCAGCCAAGATTGGGGACTTCAAGAGACCCAGTACTTC
.	.	TRBJ1-5	TRBV2	CASSEGEGVQHF	TGTGCCAGCAGTGAAGGAGAGGGAGTCCAGCATTTT
.	TRBD2	TRBJ2-1	TRBV4-2	CASSPGLVDEQFF	TGTGCCAGCAGCCCGGGACTAGTAGATGAGCAGTTCTTC
.	.	TRBJ2-3	TRBV9	CASSVRLVGDTQYF	TGTGCCAGCAGCGTAAGACTAGTTGGGGATACGCAGTATTTT
.	TRBD1	TRBJ2-5	TRBV15	CATSRRTGAIQETQYF	TGTGCCACCAGCAGGCGGACAGGGGCGATCCAAGAGACCCAGTACTTC
.	TRBD1	TRBJ2-5	TRBV2	CASSDGQGRTQYF	TGTGCCAGCAGTGATGGACAGGGTCGGACCCAGTACTTC
.	TRBD2	TRBJ2-1	TRBV6-6	CASSYLIGLAANEQFF	TGTGCCAGCAGTTACCTTATCGGACTAGCCGCCAATGAGCAGTTCTTC
once	.	TRBJ1-1	TRBV29-1	CSVEVLNTEAFF	TGCAGCGTTGAAGTATTGAACACTGAAGCTTTCTTT
.	TRBD1	TRBJ1-5	TRBV24-1	CATSLQGDNQPQHF	TGTGCCACCAGCCTACAGGGGGACAATCAGCCCCAGCATTTT
.	.	TRBJ1-5	TRBV7-9	CASSQSDIQPQHF	TGTGCCAGCAGCCAATCGGACATACAGCCCCAGCATTTT
once	TRBD1	TRBJ1-5	TRBV28	CASRYDRDNQPQHF	TGTGCCAGCAGATACGACAGGGACAATCAGCCCCAGCATTTT
once	TRBD2	TRBJ2-2	TRBV9	CASSVASGSGDTGELFF	TGTGCCAGCAGCGTAGCCAGCGGGAGTGGCGACACCGGGGAGCTGTTTTTT
.	.	TRBJ2-1	TRBV10-2	CASTAAGVKNEQFF	TGCGCCAGCACGGCGGCAGGGGTGAAGAATGAGCAGTTCTTC
.	.	TRBJ2-2	TRBV13	CASSLRRLGNTGELFF	TGTGCCAGCAGCCTCCGGAGATTGGGGAACACCGGGGAGCTGTTTTTT